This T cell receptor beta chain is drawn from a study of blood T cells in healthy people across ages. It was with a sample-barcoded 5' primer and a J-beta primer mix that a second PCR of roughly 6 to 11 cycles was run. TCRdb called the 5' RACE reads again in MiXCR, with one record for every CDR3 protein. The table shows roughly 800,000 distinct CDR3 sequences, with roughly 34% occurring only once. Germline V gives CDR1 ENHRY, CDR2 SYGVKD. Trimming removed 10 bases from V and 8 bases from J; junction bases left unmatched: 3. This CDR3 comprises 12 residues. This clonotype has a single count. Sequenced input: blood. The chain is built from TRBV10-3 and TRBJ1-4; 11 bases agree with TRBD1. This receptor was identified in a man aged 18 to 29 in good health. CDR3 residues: CATGQGGEKLFF. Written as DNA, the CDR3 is TGTGCCACGGGACAGGGGGGAGAAAAACTGTTTTTT.